These 32 T cell receptor beta chains were all obtained from the same sample, sequenced in a study of identical twins (dated by TCRdb to the mid-2010s). Library prep was done by 5' RACE. For sequencing, an Illumina HiSeq 2000 was employed. The public reads were quality trimmed at Q25 with fastp and then assembled into clones with MiXCR by TCRdb, keeping productive beta chains. All rows with the same CDR3 protein become a single entry with the most common DNA and genes. In this sample the table shows hundreds of thousands of distinct CDR3 sequences, 5.5% to 8% of which occur a single time. The ten most abundant clones make up roughly 3.9% of the sample. This sample was also put to use in a study of yellow fever vaccine responses in identical twins.

The material sequenced was memory (CD45RO+) T cells sorted from blood. The sample's cell subset or site label is to be understood as: CD45RO+ enriched T cells. All receptors come from a woman younger than 35 in good health.

The chain uses TRBV3-1 and TRBJ1-3; maybe TRBD1 (5 bases). Between the trimmed V and J ends, which lost 0 bases and 8 bases, there was a span of 14 bases. Germline V gene sequence: CDR1 LGHDT, CDR2 YNNKEL (reference sequence). The CDR3 has 15 residues. The CDR3 region is CASSQDTRSGDTIYF. For the CDR3, the DNA is TGTGCCAGCAGCCAAGACACCCGGTCGGGGGACACCATATATTTT.

The chain has TRBV12-3 or TRBV12-4 and TRBJ1-1; D gene uncertain. Trimming removed 7 bases from V and 5 bases from J, with 11 bases in between. The length of the CDR3 is 12 residues. CDR3: CASILRFTEAFF. CDR3 in DNA: TGTGCCAGCATCCTTAGGTTTACTGAAGCTTTCTTT.

This clonotype was seen many times. This chain joins TRBV10-3 and TRBJ2-1; D is tentatively TRBD1 or TRBD2 (6 bases each). In germline, CDR1 is ENHRY, CDR2 SYGVKD. Deletions cut 3 bases from V and 2 bases from J, with 14 bases between. The CDR3 runs 16 residues. In nucleotides, the CDR3 is TGTGCCATCAGTGATTTTGCGGGACAACCCTACAATGAGCAGTTCTTC. This encodes CAISDFAGQPYNEQFF.

The chain carries TRBV20-1 and TRBJ2-5, with 7 bases lining up with TRBD2. The CDR3 has 16 residues. The junction had 10 bases not matched to a gene; V was cut back by 1 base and J by 2 bases. The germline V gene encodes CDR1 DFQATT and CDR2 SNEGSKA (reference sequence). CDR3 DNA: TGCAGTGCTAGAGGGAGGGAGGGAAGTCTGCAAGAGACCCAGTACTTC. This translates into CSARGREGSLQETQYF.

This clonotype was seen a handful of times. This chain links TRBV7-9 with TRBJ1-1, with D possibly TRBD1 on 5 matching bases. In germline, CDR1 is SEHNR, CDR2 FQNEAQ (reference sequence). The V and J ends lost 6 bases and 0 bases respectively, with 11 bases between them. CDR3 size: 14 residues. CDR3 sequence: CASRAPGMNTEAFF. CDR3 nucleotide sequence: TGTGCCAGCAGAGCCCCAGGGATGAACACTGAAGCTTTCTTT. Supplemented by reference TRBV7-9 and TRBJ1-1, the full variable domain reads DTGVSQNPRHKITKRGQNVTFRCDPISEHNRLYWYRQTLGQGPEFLTYFQNEAQLEKSRLLSDRFSAERPKGSFSTLEIQRTEQGDSAMYLCASRAPGMNTEAFFGQGTRLTVV.

The chain employs TRBV5-4 and TRBJ2-4; 7 bases are a match to TRBD2. The CDR3 spans 16 residues. The V segment lost 4 bases and the J segment 7 bases; nucleotides outside the gene matches: 14. Looked up from germline, CDR1 is SGHNT and CDR2 is YYREEE (reference sequence). DNA for the CDR3: TGTGCCAGCAGCCCGAGCGGGACTTTGCTGGGGAACATTCAGTACTTC. Translation: CASSPSGTLLGNIQYF. Filled out from reference TRBV5-4 and TRBJ2-4, the complete variable domain reads ETGVTQSPTHLIKTRGQQVTLRCSSQSGHNTVSWYQQALGQGPQFIFQYYREEENGRGNFPPRFSGLQFPNYSSELNVNALELDDSALYLCASSPSGTLLGNIQYFGAGTRLSVL.

The chain links TRBV12-3 or TRBV12-4 to TRBJ2-1, with 7 bases aligning to TRBD2. This CDR3 contains 19 residues. V was pared by 8 bases and J by 2 bases, with 21 bases of the junction left unmatched. CDR3 coding DNA: TGTGCCAGCTCCTGGGAGTATATTACGAGCGGGGAAACCTACAATGAGCAGTTCTTC. It translates to CASSWEYITSGETYNEQFF.

This clonotype was recorded many times. The V and J genes are TRBV7-8 and TRBJ2-3, with D unresolved. Trimming stripped 2 bases from V and 9 bases from J, with 9 bases between. The germline V gene has CDR1 SGHVS and CDR2 FQNEAQ. This CDR3 has 12 residues. CDR3 nucleotide sequence: TGTGCCAGCAGCTTACAACAGACCACGCAGTATTTT. Its protein is CASSLQQTTQYF.

This clonotype was seen more than once but under ten times. The rearrangement joins TRBV20-1 to TRBJ2-1, with D perhaps matching TRBD2 (6 bases). Germline CDR1 DFQATT, CDR2 SNEGSKA (reference sequence). Trimming stripped 4 bases from V and 9 bases from J, with 22 bases between. This CDR3 region has 15 residues. The CDR3 is CSATRLDVNPVEQFF. The CDR3 DNA reads TGCAGTGCTACCCGACTAGATGTTAACCCGGTTGAGCAGTTCTTC.

This clonotype has ten or more counts. V usage is TRBV9 and J usage is TRBJ2-7; 11 bases match TRBD1. The germline V gene encodes CDR1 SGDLS and CDR2 YYNGEE. The length of the CDR3 is 16 residues. V lost 4 bases and J lost 2; bases outside the gene matches: 8. This CDR3 reads CASSRTPGQGAYEQYF. The CDR3 coding sequence is TGTGCCAGCAGCCGCACCCCGGGACAGGGGGCCTACGAGCAGTACTTC.

This clonotype has ten or more counts. The genes are TRBV11-2 and TRBJ1-6; D not certain. CDR1 and CDR2 (germline): SGHAT, FQNNGV. V shed 4 bases and J shed 6 bases, with 22 bases lying between them. The CDR3 loop spans 18 amino acids. CDR3 loop: CASSSDTQRLLGNSPLHF. CDR3 in DNA: TGTGCCAGCAGCTCTGACACCCAACGACTCCTTGGTAATTCACCCCTCCACTTT.

This clonotype has only a few counts. The chain employs TRBV2 and TRBJ2-7; D ambiguous. Germline CDR1 SNHLY, CDR2 FYNNEI. Between the trimmed V and J ends, which lost 6 bases and 2 bases, there was a span of 8 bases. The CDR3 covers 12 residues. The CDR3, as DNA: TGTGCCAGCAGCTACTATCCCTACGAGCAGTACGTC. This gives the protein CASSYYPYEQYV.

The CDR3 sequence: CASSVGHGAAGELFF. The CDR3, as DNA: TGCGCCAGCAGCGTGGGTCACGGGGCCGCCGGGGAGCTGTTTTTT. The chain employs TRBV5-1 and TRBJ2-2; D could derive from TRBD1 or TRBD2 (5 bases each). V was trimmed by 4 bases and J by 6 bases, leaving 16 bases between them. The CDR3 runs 15 residues. Germline V CDR1 and CDR2: SGHRS, YFSETQ.

This clonotype has only a few counts. CDR3 amino acids: CASSSTPGLAHNEQFF. The CDR3 DNA follows: TGTGCCAGCAGCTCAACACCGGGACTAGCCCACAATGAGCAGTTCTTC. The chain recombines TRBV5-6 with TRBJ2-1, with 9 bases matching TRBD2. After removal of 3 bases from V and 5 bases from J, the junction contained 9 bases not matched to a gene. In germline, CDR1 is SGHDT, CDR2 YYEEEE. The CDR3 totals 16 residues.

The chain employs TRBV4-1 and TRBJ2-4, with 8 bases identical to TRBD1. V lost 0 bases, J lost 6 bases, and 10 bases stayed unmatched. Germline V CDR1 and CDR2: MGHRA, YSYEKL. The CDR3 spans 17 residues. The CDR3 bases are TGCGCCAGCAGCCAAGATGCGGGACAGGACTTTCTAAACATTCAGTACTTC. Translation: CASSQDAGQDFLNIQYF.

There are many counts of this clonotype. The chain is built from TRBV7-2 and TRBJ1-3; D gene uncertain. The CDR3 consists of 15 residues. V lost 8 bases and J lost 4, with 18 bases in between. CDR1 and CDR2 from the germline V gene are SGHTA and FQGNSA. The CDR3 sequence is CASSAGGGGGNTIYF. CDR3 sequence (DNA): TGTGCCAGCTCCGCCGGTGGAGGTGGGGGAAACACCATATATTTT.

This clonotype was counted at least ten times. This rearrangement joins TRBV12-3 or TRBV12-4 to TRBJ1-1; the match to TRBD1 covers 8 bases. V trimming: 5 bases; J trimming: 5 bases; junction bases outside the gene matches: 4. The CDR3 runs to 13 residues. The CDR3 loop is CASSVNRGTEAFF. The CDR3 nucleotides are TGTGCCAGCAGTGTTAACAGGGGGACTGAAGCTTTCTTT.

In this sample, this clonotype turned up many times. The rearrangement joins TRBV28 to TRBJ2-5; D remains unclear. V lost 3 bases and J lost 6, with 8 bases in between. Germline V lookup: CDR1 MDHEN, CDR2 SYDVKM. The CDR3 covers 12 residues. The CDR3: CASSFGTQTQYF. CDR3 DNA sequence: TGTGCCAGCAGTTTTGGTACCCAGACCCAGTACTTC.

This clonotype has ten or more counts. The rearrangement uses TRBV10-3 and TRBJ2-6; unclear D gene. CDR3 length equals 18 residues. The germline CDR1 and CDR2 sequences are ENHRY and SYGVKD. The germline V and J ends were trimmed by 2 bases and 0 bases, with 14 bases remaining between them. This CDR3 reads CAISEEARELSGANVLTF. The CDR3 DNA reads as TGTGCCATCAGTGAGGAGGCCCGCGAGCTCTCTGGGGCCAACGTCCTGACTTTC.

This clonotype was detected many times. V gene TRBV27 combines with J gene TRBJ1-6; 7 bases fit TRBD1. J gave up 8 bases and V 5 bases, and 9 bases lay outside the gene matches. The CDR3 contains 15 residues. CDR1 and CDR2 from the germline V gene are MNHEY and SMNVEV (reference sequence). The CDR3 DNA reads TGTGCCAGCAGTCCTCCCGGACAGGTGGATTCACCCCTCCACTTT. The encoded protein is CASSPPGQVDSPLHF.

The chain has TRBV7-2 and TRBJ1-2, with D uncertain. Germline values: CDR1 SGHTA, CDR2 FQGNSA. This CDR3 contains 13 residues. The V gene lost 1 base and the J gene lost 4 bases, with 7 bases spanning the gap. CDR3 nucleotide sequence: TGTGCCAGCAGCTTAGATTTAGGCTATGGCTACACCTTC. This translates into CASSLDLGYGYTF.

At least ten counts were recorded for this clonotype. The chain has TRBV12-3 or TRBV12-4 and TRBJ1-2; possible D gene TRBD1, 6 bases. The CDR3 runs 14 residues. V dropped 7 bases and J dropped 6 bases, with 18 bases sitting between them. The DNA for the CDR3 is TGTGCCAGCATATGGGGGCGTTCAGGGGATGGCTACACCTTC. Translating gives CASIWGRSGDGYTF.

This clonotype has a count of ten or more. The chain combines TRBV5-1 with TRBJ2-1, with D perhaps TRBD1 or TRBD2 (5 bases each). V dropped 3 bases and J dropped 4 bases, with 17 bases sitting between them. The germline gives CDR1 SGHRS, CDR2 YFSETQ. The CDR3 has 16 amino acids. In DNA, the CDR3 is TGCGCCAGCAGCTGGGGGACCCACCTGGGGTACAATGAGCAGTTCTTC. This encodes CASSWGTHLGYNEQFF.

This chain uses TRBV4-1 with TRBJ2-1; the D is unclear. Trimming pared 1 base from V and 0 bases from J, leaving 10 bases between. Per germline, CDR1 MGHRA and CDR2 YSYEKL. The CDR3 is 16 residues long. The CDR3 loop reads CASSQVPRSSYNEQFF. CDR3 nucleotide sequence: TGCGCCAGCAGCCAAGTGCCGCGAAGCTCCTACAATGAGCAGTTCTTC.

This clonotype was seen more than once but under ten times. The gene calls are TRBV15 and TRBJ2-7, with 7 bases matching TRBD1. Trimming removed 4 bases from V and 2 bases from J; junction bases left unmatched: 5. CDR3 length: 14 amino acids. The V gene's germline CDR1 is LNHNV and CDR2 YYDKDF (reference sequence). CDR3 DNA: TGTGCCACCAGCACCCGGGACAGACCCTACGAGCAGTACTTC. As protein: CATSTRDRPYEQYF.

The DNA for the CDR3 is TGTGCCAGCAGCCGTCAACAGGGGACTGAAGCTTTCTTT. Translated: CASSRQQGTEAFF. V usage is TRBV3-1 and J usage is TRBJ1-1; 7 nucleotides agree with TRBD1. V was clipped by 4 bases and J by 5 bases; unmatched bases: 4. CDR1 is LGHDT and CDR2 is YNNKEL in the germline V gene (reference sequence). This CDR3 spans 13 amino acids.

This clonotype was counted many times. The CDR3 protein is CASSLGLYNTGELFF. DNA of the CDR3: TGCGCCAGCAGCTTGGGACTTTACAACACCGGGGAGCTGTTTTTT. V usage is TRBV5-1 and J usage is TRBJ2-2; D is ambiguous. CDR3 length: 15 amino acids. Germline CDR1 and CDR2: SGHRS and YFSETQ. V lost 0 bases, J lost 2 bases, and 8 bases lay in between.

This clonotype came up a few times. The chain carries TRBV28 and TRBJ1-6, with TRBD1 as a possible D gene (6 bases). Germline V CDR1 and CDR2: MDHEN, SYDVKM. This CDR3 spans 13 amino acids. V was cut by 6 bases and J by 9 bases, with 12 bases left in between. CDR3 protein: CASRPDSFSPLHF. In nucleotides, the CDR3 is TGTGCCAGCAGACCGGACAGTTTTTCACCCCTCCACTTT.

This clonotype was seen only a few times. This chain joins TRBV11-2 and TRBJ2-5; D possibly matches TRBD1 or TRBD2 (5 bases each). This CDR3 comprises 18 residues. CDR1 is SGHAT and CDR2 is FQNNGV in the germline V gene. The ends were cut back, 5 bases at V and 4 bases at J, with 26 bases in the middle. CDR3 nucleotides: TGTGCCAGCAGCCAGAACTACCCCTCGGGGCCTTCCCGAGAGACCCAGTACTTC. Translation gives CASSQNYPSGPSRETQYF.

The chain joins TRBV20-1 to TRBJ2-5; 8 bases align to TRBD2. With 7 bases clipped from V and 5 bases from J, the junction kept 6 bases outside the gene matches. There are 12 residues in the CDR3. CDR1 is DFQATT, CDR2 SNEGSKA, per germline (reference sequence). CDR3 loop: CSVPTGGETQYF. The CDR3 coding sequence is TGCAGTGTTCCGACGGGAGGGGAGACCCAGTACTTC.

The chain uses TRBV28 and TRBJ2-7, with D perhaps TRBD2 (6 bases). This CDR3 is built from 11 residues. Deletions cut 5 bases from V and 12 bases from J, with 14 bases between. Germline V gene data show CDR1 as MDHEN and CDR2 as SYDVKM. The CDR3 DNA follows: TGTGCCAGCAGTCAGGTCCTAGCGTGGTACTTC. Residues: CASSQVLAWYF. Full variable domain (rest looked up from reference TRBV28 and TRBJ2-7): DVKVTQSSRYLVKRTGEKVFLECVQDMDHENMFWYRQDPGLGLRLIYFSYDVKMKEKGDIPEGYSVSREKKERFSLILESASTNQTSMYLCASSQVLAWYFGPGTRLTVT.

The chain links TRBV7-2 to TRBJ2-1, with 7 bases matching TRBD2. Germline V gives CDR1 SGHTA, CDR2 FQGNSA. V gave up 4 bases and J gave up 0 bases; unmatched junction bases: 0. This CDR3 is 14 amino acids long. Written as DNA, the CDR3 is TGTGCCAGCAGCTCGGGGGGCTCCTACAATGAGCAGTTCTTC. Amino acids: CASSSGGSYNEQFF.